These T cell receptor beta chains were read from a single sample in a study of PD-1 blockade in classical Hodgkin lymphoma. The table came from immunoSEQ multiplex PCR; TCRdb's copy has only in-frame clones and leaves some out. The sample carries about 94,000 clones, roughly nine tenths recorded once. Sequences were derived from peripheral blood mononuclear cells (PBMCs), sampled before the second cycle of nivolumab. The receptors stem from a human donor with classical Hodgkin lymphoma. Both conserved end residues are part of each CDR3. The D gene is left open where the match is weak. The listing skips clone size in some rows; elsewhere it reads once, few, many or a size class.

d_call clone_size j_call v_call cdr3_nt cdr3_aa
- - TRBJ1-6 TRBV11-2 TGTGCCAGCAGCTTAGACCCCGCTTCACCCCTCCACTTT CASSLDPASPLHF
TRBD2 - TRBJ2-1 TRBV27 TGTGCCAGCAGCACCCCACAGGGACTAGCGTACGTAGCGGGTAATGAGCAGTTCTTC CASSTPQGLAYVAGNEQFF
- - TRBJ2-7 TRBV30 TGTGCCTGGGAGGGTTACGAGCAGTACTTC CAWEGYEQYF
- - TRBJ2-7 TRBV9 TGTGCCAGCAGCCCACGTCGGGCGGGAACTTCCTACGAGCAGTACTTC CASSPRRAGTSYEQYF
- - TRBJ2-2 TRBV4-1 TGCGCCAGCAGCCACCCAAGGGGGGAGCTGTTTTTT CASSHPRGELFF
- - TRBJ1-3 TRBV15 TGTGCCACCAGCAGAGCCAGACCGAGCTCTGGAAACACCATATATTTT CATSRARPSSGNTIYF
- - TRBJ1-4 TRBV11-2 TGTGCCAGCAGCTTAGAACGGAACCAAAAACTGTTTTTT CASSLERNQKLFF
TRBD2 - TRBJ2-1 TRBV7-9 TGTGCCAGCAGCTTAGGTGGGACTAGCGATGAGCAGTTCTTC CASSLGGTSDEQFF
TRBD1 - TRBJ2-2 TRBV19 TGTGCCAGTAGTACAGGGACAGGAAGGTCCGGGGAGCTGTTTTTT CASSTGTGRSGELFF
- - TRBJ1-1 TRBV5-1 TGCGCCAGCAGCTTCCGTATAAACACTGAAGCTTTCTTT CASSFRINTEAFF
TRBD1 - TRBJ2-1 TRBV7-2 TGTGCCAGCAGCGCAGGGACAGTAGGTGAGCAGTTCTTC CASSAGTVGEQFF
- - TRBJ2-1 TRBV25-1 TGTGCCAGCAGTGAAGCGGGGAGGTATCTAGAGCAGTTCTTC CASSEAGRYLEQFF
- - TRBJ2-3 TRBV19 TGTGCCAGTAGTATGGCCGGGGGGCGGGGGTACACAGATACGCAGTATTTT CASSMAGGRGYTDTQYF
- once TRBJ2-5 TRBV4-2 TGTGCCAGCAGCCCAAAAGACGGGGACACCCAAGAGACCCAGTACTTC CASSPKDGDTQETQYF
- - TRBJ2-1 TRBV7-2 TGTGCCAGCAGCTCCCATGCCTTTAATGAGCAGTTCTTC CASSSHAFNEQFF
- - TRBJ2-1 TRBV6-5 TGTGCCAGCAGTTACTCCTCGTACAATGAGCAGTTCTTC CASSYSSYNEQFF
- - TRBJ2-1 TRBV2 TGTGCCAGCAATGGGGCAGTCACCTACAATGAGCAGTTCTTC CASNGAVTYNEQFF
- - TRBJ1-2 TRBV14 TGTGCCAGCAGCCAAGAATGGGGAGAGATCTATGGCTACACCTTC CASSQEWGEIYGYTF
TRBD1 - TRBJ2-1 TRBV16 TGTGCCAGCAGCCCCGGACAGGGGGTCTCCTACAATGAGCAGTTCTTC CASSPGQGVSYNEQFF
- - TRBJ2-7 TRBV12-2 TGTGCAAGTCGCTTAGGGAAAGGCGGGAGGTTCGACGAGCAGTACTTC CASRLGKGGRFDEQYF